This TCR beta chain derives from a study of shared clonotypes between healthy human individuals. V was trimmed by 5 bases and J by 0 bases, leaving 19 bases between them. CDR1 MDHEN and CDR2 SYDVKM come from the germline V gene. This CDR3 spans 17 amino acids. This clone was recorded only once. Its target is unknown. Study results and caveats: How much donors shared clonotypes was expected to be affected by sequencing depth. Blood was the only sampled material, and tissue repertoires likely differ. Clonotypes shared by all four donors outscored non-shared clonotypes in generation probability.

Profiled with immunoSEQ multiplex PCR; TCRdb holds only in-frame clones, not every one. Of more than 2 million clones in the sample, over 85% are singletons; the top ten hold 1.5% to 2%. The naive CD8 population came from CD45RO-negative cells selected for CCR7, without terminally differentiated effector memory CD45RA+ cells. Adult Caucasians living in Nashville, Tennessee made up all of the donors. What was sequenced was naive CD8+ T cells from PBMCs. The chain joins TRBV28 to TRBJ1-2; D is uncertain. The sequence derives from a man between 18 and 35 years old in good health. Some clones in this sample may be carry-over from other donors' samples. CDR3 amino acids: CASSPNSKRPANYGYTF. DNA for the CDR3: TGTGCCAGCAGTCCCAATTCCAAGCGGCCAGCTAACTATGGCTACACCTTC.